This TCR beta chain was sequenced for a study of T cell responses to AZD1222 COVID-19 vaccine. Using immunoSEQ multiplex PCR, the repertoire was profiled, and TCRdb retains in-frame clones only, with some absent. Found here are 100,000 or so clones, more than 90% of them singletons; the top ten hold around 2%. Remarks on this clone: What it binds is unknown.

Findings and limits, study-wide: Spike-specific TCR breadth and depth grew following two AZD1222 doses. The study sampled repertoires only after the peak T cell response.

Sample: peripheral blood, taken on day 0 of AZD1222 vaccination. This TCR was sampled from an adult in good health.

The CDR3 bases are TGTGCCAGCAGTATAGCCTTTCAAGATACGCAGTATTTT. Translated, it gives CASSIAFQDTQYF. The chain links TRBV28 to TRBJ2-3, with unresolved D. The V gene lost 5 bases and the J gene lost 5 bases, with 11 bases spanning the gap. This CDR3 has 13 residues. Germline V gene lookup returns CDR1 MDHEN and CDR2 SYDVKM.